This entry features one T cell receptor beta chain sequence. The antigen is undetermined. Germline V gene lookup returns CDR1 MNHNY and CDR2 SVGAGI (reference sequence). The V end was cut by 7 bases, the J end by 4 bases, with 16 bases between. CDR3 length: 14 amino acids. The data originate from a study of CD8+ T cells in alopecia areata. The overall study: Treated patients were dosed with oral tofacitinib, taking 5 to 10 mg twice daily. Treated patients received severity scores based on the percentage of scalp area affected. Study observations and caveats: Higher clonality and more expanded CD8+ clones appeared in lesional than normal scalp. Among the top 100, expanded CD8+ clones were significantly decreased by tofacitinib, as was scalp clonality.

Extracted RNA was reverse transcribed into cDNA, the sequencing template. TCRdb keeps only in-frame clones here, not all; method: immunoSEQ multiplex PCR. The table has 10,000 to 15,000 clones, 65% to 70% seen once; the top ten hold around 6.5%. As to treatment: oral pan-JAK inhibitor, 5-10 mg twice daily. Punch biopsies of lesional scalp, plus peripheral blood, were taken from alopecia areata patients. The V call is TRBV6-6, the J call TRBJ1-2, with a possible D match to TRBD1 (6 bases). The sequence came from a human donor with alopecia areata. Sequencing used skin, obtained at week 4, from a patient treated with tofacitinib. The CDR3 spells CASTRGGPIYGYTF. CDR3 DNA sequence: TGTGCCAGCACTAGAGGGGGGCCAATCTATGGCTACACCTTC.